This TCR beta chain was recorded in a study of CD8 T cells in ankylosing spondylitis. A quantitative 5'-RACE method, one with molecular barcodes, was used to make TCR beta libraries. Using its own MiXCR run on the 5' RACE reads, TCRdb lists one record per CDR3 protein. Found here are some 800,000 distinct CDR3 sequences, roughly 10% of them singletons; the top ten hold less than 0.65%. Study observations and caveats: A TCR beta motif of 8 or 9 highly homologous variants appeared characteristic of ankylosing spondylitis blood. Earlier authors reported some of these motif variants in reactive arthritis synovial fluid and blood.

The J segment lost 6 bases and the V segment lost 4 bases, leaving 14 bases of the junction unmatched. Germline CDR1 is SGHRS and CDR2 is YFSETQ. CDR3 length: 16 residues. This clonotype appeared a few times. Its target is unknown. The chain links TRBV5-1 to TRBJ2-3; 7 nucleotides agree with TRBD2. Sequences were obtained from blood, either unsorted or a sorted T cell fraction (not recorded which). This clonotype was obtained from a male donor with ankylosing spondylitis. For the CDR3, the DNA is TGCGCCAGCAGCCCAGCAGGTGCAGCGGGGCGGGATACGCAGTATTTT. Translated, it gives CASSPAGAAGRDTQYF.